Following are 3 T cell receptor beta chains from one sample sequenced in a study of CD8+ T cells in alopecia areata. Following RNA extraction, reverse transcription yielded cDNA that acted as the sequencing template. Libraries were prepared by immunoSEQ multiplex PCR; TCRdb keeps only in-frame clonotypes and omits some of them. The sample holds some 110,000 clones, and no clone turns up only once. Material for sequencing was lesional skin. The receptor set was obtained from a C3H/HeJ mouse with alopecia areata. This mouse strain has H2-k as its MHC haplotype.

This clone appeared a few times. These gene names are mouse names. The missing CDR3 end, 4 residues past where the read stops, is filled in from the germline J gene. The chain joins TRBV12-1 to TRBJ2-1, with D tentatively TRBD2 (6 bases). Germline loops: CDR1 SGHSN, CDR2 HYEKVE. This CDR3 contains 14 residues. Trimming stripped 2 bases from V and 0 bases from J, with 7 bases between. CDR3 bases read: TGTGCCAGCTCTCGGGGGGTTAACTATGCT. This gives the protein CASSRGVNYA. The complete CDR3 protein is CASSRGVNYAEQFF. The variable domain in full, completed from reference TRBV12-1 and TRBJ2-1, reads DSGVVQSPRHIIKEKGGRSVLTCIPISGHSNVVWYQQTLGKELKFLIQHYEKVERDKGFLPSRFSVQQFDDYHSEMNMSALELEDSAMYFCASSRGVNYAEQFFGPGTRLTVL.

Turning to this clone: The listed genes are named as in mouse. The CDR3 is cut off 4 residues early in the read; its end comes from the germline J gene. The gene calls are TRBV13-3 and TRBJ2-1; 12 bases are shared with TRBD2. This CDR3 spans 15 amino acids. Germline V gene sequence: CDR1 NNHDY, CDR2 SYVADS. CDR3 bases read: TGTGCCAGCAGTGGGGGACTGGGGGGCAGAGCT. Its protein product is CASSGGLGGRA. The CDR3, in full, reads CASSGGLGGRAEQFF.

In this sample, this clone turned up a few times. The gene names here belong to mouse. The read is 4 residues too short to cover the CDR3 end, so that end is filled in from the germline J gene. The J gene is TRBJ2-7, the V gene TRBV13-1, with 8 bases that match TRBD1. Losses at the gene ends were 1 base for V and 3 bases for J; bases not matched to a gene: 3. The CDR3 contains 14 residues. CDR1 is NSHNY and CDR2 is SYGAGN in the germline V gene. The CDR3 loop is CASSDRTGIYEQYF. CDR3 DNA (partial): TGTGCCAGCAGTGATCGGACAGGGATCTAT.